Listed below are T cell receptor beta chains from one sample, sequenced in a study of shared T cell receptors in the human thymus. Profiled with immunoSEQ multiplex PCR; TCRdb holds only in-frame clones, not every one. The data contain about 660,000 clones, about 89% of them singletons. The same data also contributed to another study, on human thymus T cells.

The sample consisted of thymocytes. The receptors originated from a boy under two years old with a congenital heart defect. Both conserved end residues are part of each CDR3. The size of a clone is reported for some rows only, either as once, few or many, or as a class for expanded clones.

CDR3 protein: CASSQVSQVRGLAKNIQYF
V gene: TRBV4-3
clone size: NA
J gene: TRBJ2-4

CDR3 protein: CASSFPRTGPKTMTEAFF
V gene: TRBV7-2
clone size: NA
J gene: TRBJ1-1

CDR3 protein: CASSPGLSKFPPNKNIQYF
V gene: TRBV28
clone size: NA
J gene: TRBJ2-4

CDR3 protein: CSVEDLPGHTYEQYF
V gene: TRBV29-1
clone size: NA
J gene: TRBJ2-7

CDR3 protein: CASSQVGTGPYEQYF
V gene: TRBV4-3
clone size: NA
J gene: TRBJ2-7

CDR3 protein: CASSFGDRNLYEQYF
V gene: TRBV27
clone size: NA
J gene: TRBJ2-7

CDR3 protein: CATRTRDPNEQFF
V gene: TRBV10-3
clone size: NA
J gene: TRBJ2-1

CDR3 protein: CASSKQVNNSPLHF
V gene: TRBV28
clone size: NA
J gene: TRBJ1-6

CDR3 protein: CASSSSEPGLATHEQYF
V gene: TRBV28
clone size: NA
J gene: TRBJ2-7

CDR3 protein: CSVVTGDNQPQHF
V gene: TRBV29-1
clone size: once
J gene: TRBJ1-5